This entry features one T cell receptor (beta chain) sequence. This clonotype was counted between two and nine times. The antigen it binds to is not known. No clone much larger than this one lies a single base away; base qualities are absent. The data belong to a study of T cell repertoires in cytomegalovirus infection (dated by TCRdb to between 2017 and 2020). The study in broad terms: Donor HLA type was relevant to the analysis, as public TCR beta signatures indicated carriage of CMV infection together with the matching HLA type.

The instrument given in TCRdb is Illumina HiSeq 1500. TCRdb reprocessing: public reads trimmed at Q25 with fastp, clones called with MiXCR, in-frame beta chains kept. For every CDR3 protein sequence, its rows merge into one entry that carries the most common genes and DNA. This sample has 180,000 or so distinct CDR3 sequences in its table, and approximately 18% of those were observed once. The biggest ten clones account for 25% of the sample. What the work shows at the level of the full study, not this receptor alone: In the ex vivo response, HLA-C-restricted CMV-specific TCR beta clonotypes were dominant, and in two of eight donors the single most frequent clonotype came from this HLA-C-restricted group. Cumulative frequency of public TCR beta family members discriminated carriers of CMV infection plus the relevant HLA type in this cohort and an independent approximately 370-donor cohort.

For CDR1 and CDR2, the germline V gene lists MDHEN and SYDVKM. V was cut back by 2 bases and J by 9 bases, leaving a gap of 11 bases between them. Counted from cysteine to phenylalanine, this CDR3 has 13 amino acids. The retained sequence is limited to the CDR3, 39 bases, with the frame set at the first base. The receptor's source is a human donor in good health (CMV status not recorded). Some clones in this sample may be carry-over from other donors' samples. The chain uses TRBV28 and TRBJ2-1; the D gene identity is not certain. The sample comprised CD8+ T cells from PBMCs. The DNA reads TGTGCCAGCAGTTTAACCGGCAGTGGTGAGCAGTTCTTC. Translation gives CASSLTGSGEQFF.